These 15 T cell receptor beta chains were all obtained from the same sample, sequenced in a study of T cells in Graves' hyperthyroidism and ophthalmopathy. Amplified TCR beta CDR3 regions derived from RNA transcripts. HTBI primers were the set used in a first-round RT-PCR of the TCR CDR3. A single record per CDR3 protein comes from TCRdb applying MiXCR to the multiplex PCR reads. The sample has about 350,000 distinct CDR3 sequences, 15% to 20% seen once; the top ten hold 15%. Sample: blood. These receptors were taken from a woman aged 40 to 55 with Graves' ophthalmopathy.

Ten or more counts support this clonotype. This chain uses TRBV20-1 with TRBJ1-6; 7 positions match TRBD1. Per germline, CDR1 DFQATT and CDR2 SNEGSKA (reference sequence). The CDR3 has 16 residues. J lost 4 bases, V lost 6 bases, and 12 bases had no gene match. The CDR3 DNA sequence: TGCAGTGCCCCCGGGGAGGGGGCTGGTTATAATTCACCCCTCCACTTT. Translated, it gives CSAPGEGAGYNSPLHF.

A remark on this clonotype: One end of the junction is discordant with germline, which a read error may explain. The chain recombines TRBV28 with TRBJ2-2; 7 positions match TRBD2. Germline-derived CDR1 and CDR2 are MDHEN and SYDVKM. The CDR3 contains 14 residues. CDR3: CAGSAGLNTGELFF. CDR3 coding DNA: TGTGCCGGCAGTGCGGGACTAAACACCGGGGAGCTGTTTTTT.

At least ten counts were recorded for this clonotype. The CDR3 end shows no conserved phenylalanine or tryptophan, and so a read error is likely. The CDR3 DNA follows: TGTGCCAGCAGTGAGACAGGGTACGAGCAGTACCTC. This encodes CASSETGYEQYL. The chain couples TRBV6-1 to TRBJ2-7, with 7 bases identical to TRBD1. The CDR3 runs to 12 residues. Germline assignment: CDR1 MNHNS and CDR2 SASEGT. V lost 3 bases to trimming and J lost 4 bases; unmatched junction nucleotides: 0.

This clonotype was detected many times. The V and J genes are TRBV13 and TRBJ2-5, with TRBD1 matching 9 bases. CDR1 is PRHDT, CDR2 FYEKMQ, per germline (reference sequence). The CDR3 has 14 amino acids. J gave up 3 bases and V 5 bases, and 4 bases lay outside the gene matches. CDR3 residues: CASSDRTGEETQYF. CDR3 coding DNA: TGTGCCAGCAGCGACAGGACAGGGGAAGAGACCCAGTACTTC.

Many counts were recorded for this clonotype. V is TRBV28 and J is TRBJ1-1; no clear D gene. Germline V gives CDR1 MDHEN, CDR2 SYDVKM. The ends were cut back, 3 bases at V and 3 bases at J, with 5 bases in the middle. This CDR3 has 12 residues. CDR3 loop: CASSFEHTEAFF. The DNA of the CDR3 is TGTGCCAGCAGTTTCGAGCACACTGAAGCTTTCTTT.

This clonotype was counted at least ten times. The chain carries TRBV6-1 and TRBJ1-5; no firm D call. V dropped 7 bases and J dropped 4 bases, with 11 bases sitting between them. Per the germline V gene, CDR1 is MNHNS and CDR2 is SASEGT. CDR3 size: 13 residues. The CDR3 DNA follows: TGTGCCAGCATCGATTCGGGAAATCAGCCCCAGCATTTT. This sequence encodes CASIDSGNQPQHF.

The rearrangement links TRBV12-3 or TRBV12-4 to TRBJ2-5; 8 bases match TRBD2. CDR3 length: 15 amino acids. The V gene end was trimmed by 5 bases and the J gene end by 2 bases; junction bases not matched to a gene: 7. CDR3 protein: CASSLPGLGQETQYF. In DNA, the CDR3 is TGTGCCAGCAGTCTCCCGGGACTAGGTCAAGAGACCCAGTACTTC.

The V and J genes are TRBV6-5 and TRBJ2-7; 9 bases match TRBD1. The CDR3 has 17 amino acids. J gave up 2 bases and V 2 bases, and 10 bases lay outside the gene matches. Per germline, CDR1 MNHEY and CDR2 SVGAGI. The CDR3 DNA follows: TGTGCCAGCAGTTACGAGTCCGTCGGACAGGGGACCTACGAGCAGTACTTC. Residues: CASSYESVGQGTYEQYF.

This clonotype came up many times. Mismatch with germline at one junction end may stem from a read error. The V and J genes are TRBV12-5 and TRBJ2-4, with 9 bases aligning to TRBD1. CDR3 size: 15 residues. From germline, CDR1 is LGHNT and CDR2 FRNRAP. The CDR3 coding sequence is TGTACTAGTGGTTTAGACAGGGGGGCGCGAGACATTCAGTACTTC. The encoded protein is CTSGLDRGARDIQYF.

This clonotype has a count of ten or more. The rearrangement uses TRBV20-1 and TRBJ2-7; 7 bases agree with TRBD1. Germline V gives CDR1 DFQATT, CDR2 SNEGSKA (reference sequence). This CDR3 contains 15 residues. With 0 bases clipped from V and 5 bases from J, the junction kept 10 bases outside the gene matches. The CDR3 DNA follows: TGCAGTGCTAGAGATCGAAGACAGGGATCCCACGAGCAGTACTTC. It is translated as CSARDRRQGSHEQYF.

This sequence joins TRBV19 and TRBJ2-4; 8 nucleotides line up with TRBD2. The CDR3 is 17 amino acids. CDR1 and CDR2 from the germline V gene are LNHDA and SQIVND (reference sequence). V lost 11 bases, J lost 2 bases, and 17 bases stayed unmatched. DNA for the CDR3: TGTGCCTCCACCCGGGGGGGACAAGAGAAGCCCAAAAACATTCAGTACTTC. Encoded protein: CASTRGGQEKPKNIQYF.

At least ten counts were recorded for this clonotype. This may stem from a read error, because a much larger clone lies one nucleotide away. The chain combines TRBV28 with TRBJ1-2; TRBD1 might be the D (5 bases). V gave up 4 bases and J gave up 8 bases, with 14 bases separating them. Per germline, CDR1 MDHEN and CDR2 SYDVKM. This CDR3 is 13 amino acids long. The CDR3 is CASSWAQGEGYTF. The CDR3 DNA follows: TGTGCCAGCAGTTGGGCGCAGGGCGAGGGCTACACCTTC.

This clonotype was counted ten times or more. The chain has TRBV12-3 or TRBV12-4 and TRBJ2-3; 7 bases are shared with TRBD2. V lost 6 bases, J lost 4 bases, and 10 bases stayed unmatched. This CDR3 is 15 amino acids long. CDR3 sequence reads: CASRPSAGVADTQYF. CDR3 DNA: TGTGCCAGCAGGCCCTCGGCGGGGGTGGCAGATACGCAGTATTTT.

The sample holds many counts of this clonotype. This chain uses TRBV12-3 or TRBV12-4 with TRBJ1-5, with D unclear. This CDR3 has 15 amino acids. The V and J ends lost 6 bases and 6 bases respectively, with 18 bases between them. Written as DNA, the CDR3 is TGTGCCAGCAGCCTCGGGGTGGGATCGTCTCAGCCCCAGCATTTT. Translation gives CASSLGVGSSQPQHF.

The sample holds many counts of this clonotype. The chain is built from TRBV7-6 and TRBJ1-2; a weak D match, TRBD1 (5 bases). Germline CDR1 reads SGHVS; CDR2 reads FNYEAQ. V shed 1 base and J shed 4 bases, with 16 bases lying between them. The CDR3 contains 16 residues. The CDR3 DNA is TGTGCCAGCAGCTTAGGTGGAGAGGGGTCTGTCTATGGCTACACCTTC. Protein product: CASSLGGEGSVYGYTF.